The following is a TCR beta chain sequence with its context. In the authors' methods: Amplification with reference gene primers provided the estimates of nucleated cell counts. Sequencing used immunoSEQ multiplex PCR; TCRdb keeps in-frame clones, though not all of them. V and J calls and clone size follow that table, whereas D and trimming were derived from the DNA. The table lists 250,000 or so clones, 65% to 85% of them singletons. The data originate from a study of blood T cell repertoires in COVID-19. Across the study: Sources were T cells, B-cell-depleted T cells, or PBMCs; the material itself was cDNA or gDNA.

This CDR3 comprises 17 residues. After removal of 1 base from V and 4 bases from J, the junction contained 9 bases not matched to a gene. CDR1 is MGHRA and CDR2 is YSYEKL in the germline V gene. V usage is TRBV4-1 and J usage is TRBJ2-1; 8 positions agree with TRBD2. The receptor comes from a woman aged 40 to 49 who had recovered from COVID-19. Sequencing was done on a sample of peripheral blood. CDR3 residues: CASSQAAAGGYYNEQFF. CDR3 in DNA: TGCGCCAGCAGCCAAGCCGCCGCGGGGGGCTATTACAATGAGCAGTTCTTC.